These 15 T cell receptor beta chains were all obtained from the same sample, sequenced in a study of response to subunit inactivated influenza vaccine. Each CDR3 protein is one row after TCRdb ran MiXCR on the RT-PCR reads. The table has about 700,000 distinct CDR3 sequences, roughly 13% seen once. The input for sequencing was PBMCs from blood, taken 14 days before vaccination. These receptors were collected from a man aged 45-65 years who received an inactivated influenza vaccine.

This clonotype turned up a few times. This chain connects TRBV15 to TRBJ1-1; unclear D gene. CDR1 LNHNV and CDR2 YYDKDF come from the germline V gene (reference sequence). The CDR3 covers 15 residues. V lost 0 bases to trimming and J lost 1 base, with 9 bases between them. CDR3 sequence: CATSREGSGNTEAFF. As DNA, the CDR3 is TGTGCCACCAGCAGAGAGGGCAGCGGGAACACTGAAGCTTTCTTT.

This clonotype was picked up many times. The V call is TRBV29-1, the J call TRBJ2-5, with D possibly called TRBD1 or TRBD2 (5 bases each). V lost 6 bases, J lost 5 bases, and 16 bases lay in between. Germline V gives CDR1 SQVTM, CDR2 ANQGSEA. The CDR3 totals 13 residues. CDR3 nucleotides: TGCAGCGTCCAGCAGGGAGTAAGGGAGACCCAGTACTTC. It translates to CSVQQGVRETQYF.

This clonotype showed up just a few times. The chain employs TRBV5-1 and TRBJ1-1; perhaps TRBD1 as D (6 bases). This CDR3 region has 14 residues. Germline loops: CDR1 SGHRS, CDR2 YFSETQ. Trimming pared 4 bases from V and 3 bases from J, leaving 13 bases between. The CDR3 sequence: CASSITGFDTEAFF. CDR3 coding DNA: TGCGCCAGCAGCATCACAGGGTTCGACACTGAAGCTTTCTTT. Based on the CDR3 plus reference TRBV5-1 and TRBJ1-1, the full variable domain is KAGVTQTPRYLIKTRGQQVTLSCSPISGHRSVSWYQQTPGQGLQFLFEYFSETQRNKGNFPGRFSGRQFSNSRSEMNVSTLELGDSALYLCASSITGFDTEAFFGQGTRLTVV.

In this sample, this clonotype turned up a few times. The chain carries TRBV18 and TRBJ2-1; D is ambiguous. CDR1 and CDR2 from the germline V gene are KGHSH and LQKENI. There are 15 residues in the CDR3. Between the trimmed V and J ends, which lost 3 bases and 5 bases, there was a span of 14 bases. The CDR3 DNA is TGTGCCAGCTCACCGTTCCCCTTAGGGAACAATGAGCAGTTCTTC. Its translation is CASSPFPLGNNEQFF.

This clonotype has only a few counts. This rearrangement joins TRBV6-2 or TRBV6-3 to TRBJ2-7, with 11 bases matching TRBD1. J lost 4 bases, V lost 2 bases, and 10 bases had no gene match. The germline CDR1 and CDR2 sequences are MNHEY and SVGEGT. There are 17 residues in the CDR3. The chain's CDR3 is CASSYRKGQGDLYEQYF. The CDR3 DNA follows: TGTGCCAGCAGTTACAGGAAGGGACAGGGGGACCTGTACGAGCAGTACTTC.

This clonotype was seen only a few times. The gene calls are TRBV6-1 and TRBJ1-5; D uncertain. The CDR3 is 16 residues long. The germline gives CDR1 MNHNS, CDR2 SASEGT. Trimming shortened V by 1 base and J by 4 bases, and 14 bases separated the two germline ends. CDR3 sequence reads: CASSEVFSSTNQPQHF. CDR3 bases: TGTGCCAGCAGTGAAGTTTTCTCTTCGACAAATCAGCCCCAGCATTTT.

The chain's CDR3 is CASSLVGTEETQYF. The CDR3 nucleotides read TGTGCCAGCAGCTTAGTGGGGACCGAAGAGACCCAGTACTTC. The chain couples TRBV7-9 to TRBJ2-5; D may match TRBD1 or TRBD2 (5 bases each). Trimming removed 1 base from V and 3 bases from J, with 9 bases in between. Germline V gives CDR1 SEHNR, CDR2 FQNEAQ (reference sequence). The CDR3 is 14 residues long.

The genes are TRBV7-6 and TRBJ2-7; D is uncertain. CDR1 is SGHVS, CDR2 FNYEAQ, per germline. The CDR3 spans 14 residues. V was cut by 1 base and J by 7 bases, with 14 bases left in between. CDR3 sequence (DNA): TGTGCCAGCAGCTTAGACGGCTGGGGTCGTGAGCAGTACTTC. Translating gives CASSLDGWGREQYF. The full variable domain, its missing parts supplied by reference TRBV7-6 and TRBJ2-7, is GAGVSQSPRYKVTKRGQDVALRCDPISGHVSLYWYRQALGQGPEFLTYFNYEAQQDKSGLPNDRFSAERPEGSISTLTIQRTEQRDSAMYRCASSLDGWGREQYFGPGTRLTVT.

This clonotype was seen a few times. The genes are TRBV7-9 and TRBJ2-1; no definite D call. Germline assignment: CDR1 SEHNR and CDR2 FQNEAQ (reference sequence). The CDR3 length is 17 residues. V lost 10 bases, J lost 4 bases, and 26 bases lay in between. DNA of the CDR3: TGTGCCACCCCTCCAGAAATCCAACCCGCCAATTACAATGAGCAGTTCTTC. It encodes CATPPEIQPANYNEQFF.

This clonotype has more than one count but fewer than ten. This sequence joins TRBV20-1 and TRBJ2-6, with a possible D match to TRBD2 (5 bases). The CDR3 runs to 15 residues. CDR1 DFQATT and CDR2 SNEGSKA come from the germline V gene (reference sequence). V was shortened by 8 bases and J by 2 bases, with 16 bases between the two germline ends. CDR3 sequence: CSPIRGPTGANVLTF. The CDR3 nucleotides are TGCAGTCCCATTCGAGGGCCTACTGGGGCCAACGTCCTGACTTTC.

The table lists this clonotype with a few counts. The chain has TRBV28 and TRBJ1-1; 7 bases fit TRBD1. V lost 5 bases to trimming and J lost 2 bases; unmatched junction nucleotides: 8. CDR1 and CDR2 from the germline V gene are MDHEN and SYDVKM. The CDR3 totals 15 residues. The CDR3: CASSKWDRLNTEAFF. As DNA, the CDR3 is TGTGCCAGCAGTAAATGGGACAGACTCAACACTGAAGCTTTCTTT.

This clonotype was seen more than once but under ten times. The rearrangement joins TRBV4-3 to TRBJ2-5; tentatively, D is TRBD1 (6 bases). Germline V CDR1 and CDR2: LGHNA, YSLEER. Trimming stripped 6 bases from V and 5 bases from J, with 13 bases between. CDR3 length equals 13 residues. The CDR3 sequence is CASSEGQGETQYF. The CDR3 DNA follows: TGCGCCAGCAGTGAGGGGCAGGGGGAGACCCAGTACTTC.

This sequence joins TRBV6-5 and TRBJ1-1; D is unclear. Germline V gene lookup returns CDR1 MNHEY and CDR2 SVGAGI. The germline V and J ends were trimmed by 0 bases and 0 bases, with 8 bases remaining between them. This CDR3 spans 15 amino acids. DNA for the CDR3: TGTGCCAGCAGTTACTCGAAGCGGTTGAACACTGAAGCTTTCTTT. It specifies CASSYSKRLNTEAFF.

The V gene is TRBV7-6, the J gene TRBJ1-6, with D unclear. V was shortened by 4 bases and J by 8 bases, with 9 bases between the two germline ends. The germline V gene has CDR1 SGHVS and CDR2 FNYEAQ. CDR3 size: 13 residues. The DNA for the CDR3 is TGTGCCAGCAGCTCCGAGGTTGATTCACCCCTCCACTTT. It encodes CASSSEVDSPLHF.

This clonotype has ten or more counts. V gene TRBV9 combines with J gene TRBJ1-4; TRBD1 agrees at 7 bases. The CDR3 consists of 15 residues. CDR1 is SGDLS and CDR2 is YYNGEE in the germline V gene. V was pared by 4 bases and J by 5 bases, with 8 bases of the junction left unmatched. This chain's CDR3 is CASSTWTGNNEKLFF. In nucleotides, the CDR3 is TGTGCCAGCAGCACCTGGACAGGAAACAATGAAAAACTGTTTTTT. Full variable domain (missing parts from reference TRBV9 and TRBJ1-4): DSGVTQTPKHLITATGQRVTLRCSPRSGDLSVYWYQQSLDQGLQFLIQYYNGEERAKGNILERFSAQQFPDLHSELNLSSLELGDSALYFCASSTWTGNNEKLFFGSGTQLSVL.